The next 29 T cell receptor beta chains were all read from a single sample in a study of blood T cell repertoires in COVID-19. TCRdb's copy holds only in-frame clones and misses some; the assay was immunoSEQ multiplex PCR. The data hold approximately 150,000 clones, with 65% to 85% observed a single time. Sequenced material: peripheral blood. These receptors were taken from a man in his fifties with active or convalescent COVID-19.

This clone was seen a single time. This chain uses TRBV6-6 with TRBJ2-3, with 7 bases fitting TRBD1. The V gene's germline CDR1 is MNHNY and CDR2 SVGAGI (reference sequence). The ends lost 5 bases at V and 2 bases at J; junction bases unmatched: 16. This CDR3 has 18 residues. CDR3 amino acids: CASSQPYLGDSDTDTQYF. The CDR3 coding sequence is TGTGCCAGCAGTCAACCTTATCTGGGGGACAGTGACACAGATACGCAGTATTTT.

The J gene is TRBJ1-6, the V gene TRBV6-1; unclear D gene. The CDR3 runs to 14 residues. Germline V CDR1 and CDR2: MNHNS, SASEGT. V was pared by 3 bases and J by 7 bases, with 10 bases between. Here the CDR3 reads CASSDRQANSPLHF. CDR3 coding DNA: TGTGCCAGCAGTGATCGCCAGGCGAATTCACCCCTCCACTTT.

V usage is TRBV5-1 and J usage is TRBJ1-2; TRBD1 matches 7 bases. V shed 4 bases, J shed 2 bases, and the junction held 2 bases outside the gene matches. CDR1 is SGHRS, CDR2 YFSETQ, per germline. The CDR3 totals 13 residues. CDR3 bases: TGCGCCAGCAGCATAGGGGGCAACTATGGCTACACCTTC. Translated: CASSIGGNYGYTF.

This clone appeared a few times. The CDR3 DNA reads as TGTGCCAGCAGCCTGACGCCGGGACTAGCGGTACATGAGCAGTTCTTC. Translation gives CASSLTPGLAVHEQFF. The chain employs TRBV7-3 and TRBJ2-1, with 11 nucleotides matching TRBD2. Germline loops: CDR1 SGHTA, CDR2 FQGTGA. This CDR3 is 16 amino acids long. With V trimmed by 5 bases and J by 8 bases, 11 bases remained unmatched.

This chain links TRBV5-3 with TRBJ1-1; D may be TRBD1 (5 bases). TRBV5-3 carries the ORF label, with uncertain function. The length of the CDR3 is 15 residues. Trimming took 0 bases from V and 3 from J, leaving 12 bases between them. Here the CDR3 DNA reads TGTGCCAGAAGCTTGGCCACGGACACCTACACTGAAGCTTTCTTT. The encoded protein is CARSLATDTYTEAFF.

The chain links TRBV7-3 to TRBJ2-3, with 9 bases that match TRBD2. Germline CDR1 and CDR2: SGHTA and FQGTGA. V gave up 4 bases and J gave up 1 base; unmatched junction bases: 9. The CDR3 has 17 residues. In nucleotides, the CDR3 is TGTGCCAGCAGCTGGGGGCTGGGACTAGCAGGCACAGATACGCAGTATTTT. Translated: CASSWGLGLAGTDTQYF.

As regards this clone: An end of the junction does not agree with germline; a read error may underlie this. This chain links TRBV7-3 with TRBJ2-5; 8 bases are shared with TRBD1. This CDR3 has 15 residues. Germline V gene data show CDR1 as SGHTA and CDR2 as FQGTGA. CDR3 sequence: CASSLTGGTGETQYF. DNA for the CDR3: TGTGCCAGCAGCCTAACAGGGGGTACCGGGGAGACCCAGTACTTC.

A single count supports this clone. The V gene is TRBV28, the J gene TRBJ1-5; D not certain. Trimming cost V 0 bases and J 5 bases, with 8 bases left between them. The CDR3 runs 14 residues. The germline V gene has CDR1 MDHEN and CDR2 SYDVKM. CDR3 coding DNA: TGTGCCAGCAGTTTATGGGGCCAGGATCAGCCCCAGCATTTT. Its protein is CASSLWGQDQPQHF. Supplemented by reference TRBV28 and TRBJ1-5, the full variable domain reads DVKVTQSSRYLVKRTGEKVFLECVQDMDHENMFWYRQDPGLGLRLIYFSYDVKMKEKGDIPEGYSVSREKKERFSLILESASTNQTSMYLCASSLWGQDQPQHFGDGTRLSIL.

This chain connects TRBV27 to TRBJ1-5; D gene uncertain. With 3 bases removed from V and 0 bases from J, the gap between germline ends came to 9 bases. Germline V lookup: CDR1 MNHEY, CDR2 SMNVEV (reference sequence). The CDR3 consists of 15 residues. The CDR3 sequence is CASSFAAGSNQPQHF. The CDR3 DNA reads as TGTGCCAGCAGTTTCGCCGCGGGTAGCAATCAGCCCCAGCATTTT.

The chain joins TRBV5-4 to TRBJ1-1, with 9 bases matching TRBD1. The CDR3 contains 19 residues. The junction had 15 bases not matched to a gene; V was cut back by 0 bases and J by 3 bases. From germline, CDR1 is SGHNT and CDR2 YYREEE (reference sequence). This chain's CDR3 is CASSLGGLGQGPRDTEAFF. The CDR3 DNA sequence: TGTGCCAGCAGCTTGGGGGGCCTGGGACAGGGCCCGCGGGACACTGAAGCTTTCTTT.

V usage is TRBV27 and J usage is TRBJ2-7; D ambiguous. The germline V and J ends were trimmed by 3 bases and 3 bases, with 9 bases remaining between them. The CDR3 loop spans 13 amino acids. Germline values: CDR1 MNHEY, CDR2 SMNVEV (reference sequence). CDR3 residues: CASSFYQDYEQYF. Here the CDR3 DNA reads TGTGCCAGCAGTTTTTATCAGGACTACGAGCAGTACTTC.

The chain has TRBV4-1 and TRBJ2-7; D is possibly TRBD1 (5 bases). V lost 1 base and J 5 bases, leaving 12 bases between the germline ends. CDR1 and CDR2 from the germline V gene are MGHRA and YSYEKL. CDR3 size: 14 residues. CDR3 sequence (DNA): TGCGCCAGCAGCCAAGTTGTCAGGGTCCACGAGCAGTACTTC. It specifies CASSQVVRVHEQYF.

CDR3 sequence (DNA): TGTGCCAGCAGCCACACCGGGACAGGGGTTGACGAGCAGTACTTC. This translates into CASSHTGTGVDEQYF. The rearrangement uses TRBV3-1 (or the pseudogene TRBV3-2) and TRBJ2-7; 10 positions match TRBD1. This CDR3 spans 15 amino acids. CDR1 is LGHDT and CDR2 is YNNKEL in the germline V gene (reference sequence). The ends lost 3 bases at V and 5 bases at J; junction bases unmatched: 7.

This chain links TRBV28 with TRBJ2-5; TRBD2 might be the D (6 bases). The CDR3 loop spans 14 amino acids. V lost 2 bases, J lost 5 bases, and 12 bases lay in between. The germline gives CDR1 MDHEN, CDR2 SYDVKM. The CDR3 reads CASSLAGTAETQYF. The CDR3 DNA follows: TGTGCCAGCAGTTTAGCGGGGACGGCGGAGACCCAGTACTTC. Looking up the rest from reference TRBV28 and TRBJ2-5 gives the full variable domain: DVKVTQSSRYLVKRTGEKVFLECVQDMDHENMFWYRQDPGLGLRLIYFSYDVKMKEKGDIPEGYSVSREKKERFSLILESASTNQTSMYLCASSLAGTAETQYFGPGTRLLVL.

This clone showed up just a few times. The V call is TRBV7-9, the J call TRBJ2-5; 9 positions agree with TRBD1. J gave up 2 bases and V 3 bases, and 1 base lay outside the gene matches. CDR1 and CDR2 from the germline V gene are SEHNR and FQNEAQ (reference sequence). This CDR3 region has 14 residues. The CDR3 spells CASSFGTGQETQYF. The DNA for the CDR3 is TGTGCCAGCAGCTTCGGGACAGGGCAAGAGACCCAGTACTTC.

The V and J genes are TRBV5-4 and TRBJ2-5; the match to TRBD1 covers 10 bases. Germline CDR1 and CDR2: SGHNT and YYREEE (reference sequence). CDR3 length: 15 amino acids. Losses at the gene ends were 4 bases for V and 5 bases for J; bases not matched to a gene: 8. The CDR3 loop is CASSPRQGAGETQYF. Here the CDR3 DNA reads TGTGCCAGCAGCCCGAGACAGGGGGCTGGGGAGACCCAGTACTTC.

This sequence joins TRBV10-3 and TRBJ1-3; a possible D gene is TRBD1 (6 bases). The CDR3 runs 15 residues. Germline CDR1 ENHRY, CDR2 SYGVKD. V was cut by 3 bases and J by 0 bases, with 9 bases left in between. The CDR3 loop reads CAISDPGVSGNTIYF. Here the CDR3 DNA reads TGTGCCATCAGTGACCCAGGGGTCTCTGGAAACACCATATATTTT.

The chain has TRBV5-8 and TRBJ1-1, with 7 bases matching TRBD1. The CDR3 runs to 14 residues. Losses at the gene ends were 6 bases for V and 8 bases for J; bases not matched to a gene: 13. Germline V lookup: CDR1 SGHTS, CDR2 YDEGEE. The CDR3 DNA reads TGTGCCAGCACCCACGGGACAGCCGTCAGAGAAGCTTTCTTT. Amino acid sequence: CASTHGTAVREAFF.

The chain recombines TRBV28 with TRBJ2-5; 10 bases are shared with TRBD1. The V and J ends lost 5 bases and 2 bases, in that order; junction bases with no gene match: 5. CDR1 MDHEN and CDR2 SYDVKM come from the germline V gene. This CDR3 comprises 15 residues. CDR3 residues: CASSPLDRGQETQYF. CDR3 nucleotide sequence: TGTGCCAGCAGTCCGCTGGACAGGGGGCAAGAGACCCAGTACTTC.

This rearrangement joins TRBV6-6 to TRBJ2-1; TRBD1 agrees at 8 bases. Germline V CDR1 and CDR2: MNHNY, SVGAGI (reference sequence). This CDR3 comprises 14 residues. V lost 5 bases and J lost 7; bases outside the gene matches: 7. For the CDR3, the DNA is TGTGCCAGCAGTGGTCAGGGGGCGTCGAATGAGCAGTTCTTC. Amino acids: CASSGQGASNEQFF.

This clone appeared many times. The chain couples TRBV2 to TRBJ2-2, with TRBD2 matching over 7 bases. Germline lookup yields CDR1 SNHLY and CDR2 FYNNEI. Trimming took 6 bases from V and 6 from J; bases not matched to a gene: 10. The CDR3 runs 15 residues. DNA of the CDR3: TGTGCCAGCAGGGCGGGGGAGGGCCCCGCCGGGGAGCTGTTTTTT. Encoded protein: CASRAGEGPAGELFF.

The J gene is TRBJ1-4, the V gene TRBV6-1, with 10 bases identical to TRBD1. V was pared by 4 bases and J by 3 bases, with 11 bases of the junction left unmatched. The length of the CDR3 is 18 residues. Germline V CDR1 and CDR2: MNHNS, SASEGT. CDR3 loop: CASSASTGGVWANEKLFF. The CDR3 nucleotides read TGTGCCAGCAGTGCATCGACAGGGGGCGTGTGGGCTAATGAAAAACTGTTTTTT.

The chain combines TRBV15 with TRBJ2-7; 8 bases fit TRBD2. The CDR3 runs 18 residues. Germline loops: CDR1 LNHNV, CDR2 YYDKDF (reference sequence). V trimming: 0 bases; J trimming: 4 bases; junction bases outside the gene matches: 14. For the CDR3, the DNA is TGTGCCACCAGCAGAGATCGTGGTCGGCTAGCGGGTGATTACGAGCAGTACTTC. Translation gives CATSRDRGRLAGDYEQYF.

V usage is TRBV5-1 and J usage is TRBJ1-3; TRBD1 is a possible D gene (6 bases). V lost 0 bases to trimming and J lost 5 bases, with 9 bases between them. Germline CDR1 SGHRS, CDR2 YFSETQ. The CDR3 loop spans 14 amino acids. The CDR3 protein is CASSLDTGRNTIYF. The CDR3 DNA reads as TGCGCCAGCAGCTTGGATACAGGGCGAAACACCATATATTTT. Variable domain in full (rest from reference TRBV5-1 and TRBJ1-3): KAGVTQTPRYLIKTRGQQVTLSCSPISGHRSVSWYQQTPGQGLQFLFEYFSETQRNKGNFPGRFSGRQFSNSRSEMNVSTLELGDSALYLCASSLDTGRNTIYFGEGSWLTVV.

The table lists this clone with a count of one. This chain links TRBV3-1 (or the pseudogene TRBV3-2) with TRBJ2-7; TRBD2 agrees at 7 bases. Germline V gives CDR1 LGHDT, CDR2 YNNKEL (reference sequence). The ends lost 4 bases at V and 1 base at J; junction bases unmatched: 1. This CDR3 spans 13 amino acids. The CDR3 region is CASSPGGSYEQYF. The DNA for the CDR3 is TGTGCCAGCAGCCCCGGGGGGTCCTACGAGCAGTACTTC.

The rearrangement links TRBV18 to TRBJ1-4; unclear D gene. V gave up 6 bases and J gave up 8 bases, with 7 bases separating them. Per the germline V gene, CDR1 is KGHSH and CDR2 is LQKENI. The CDR3 length is 11 residues. The CDR3 coding sequence is TGTGCCAGCTCGGTACAGGAAAAACTGTTTTTT. Encoded protein: CASSVQEKLFF.

The chain combines TRBV7-2 with TRBJ1-2; unclear D gene. The V end was cut by 1 base, the J end by 5 bases, with 11 bases between. The V gene's germline CDR1 is SGHTA and CDR2 FQGNSA. The CDR3 is 14 residues long. The CDR3 spells CASSLEVGRYGYTF. For the CDR3, the DNA is TGTGCCAGCAGCTTAGAGGTTGGGCGTTATGGCTACACCTTC.

This chain connects TRBV7-9 to TRBJ1-6, with 12 bases aligning to TRBD1. The CDR3 contains 16 residues. Germline CDR1 is SEHNR and CDR2 is FQNEAQ (reference sequence). V dropped 5 bases and J dropped 11; count of bases not matched to a gene: 10. CDR3 coding DNA: TGTGCCAGCAGCCAACTGACCGGGACAGGGGGCGCACCCCTCCACTTT. It codes for CASSQLTGTGGAPLHF. The full variable domain, rest sourced from reference TRBV7-9 and TRBJ1-6, is DTGVSQNPRHKITKRGQNVTFRCDPISEHNRLYWYRQTLGQGPEFLTYFQNEAQLEKSRLLSDRFSAERPKGSFSTLEIQRTEQGDSAMYLCASSQLTGTGGAPLHFGNGTRLTVT.

This chain connects TRBV5-1 to TRBJ2-3; D might be TRBD2 (5 bases). The V gene's germline CDR1 is SGHRS and CDR2 YFSETQ. The CDR3 is 16 amino acids. Between the trimmed V and J ends, which lost 5 bases and 2 bases, there was a span of 18 bases. CDR3 nucleotides: TGCGCCAGCAGTTTCGGCGGGCTAGCAAACACAGATACGCAGTATTTT. Translation gives CASSFGGLANTDTQYF.